A single sample is the source of the 6 T cell receptor beta chains below, sequenced in a study of regulatory T cells in long-lasting Graves disease. Through Arm-PCR of CDR3 regions and iRepertoire HTBI primers, TCR beta libraries were built. Using its own MiXCR run on the multiplex PCR reads, TCRdb lists one record per CDR3 protein. Among around 250,000 distinct CDR3 sequences listed, around 21% were seen once. Time point noted: newly diagnosed GD, antithyroid drugs for less than 3 months. PBMCs were the source of the RNA used for TCR sequencing. This material consisted of peripheral blood mononuclear cells (PBMCs), taken at new diagnosis, from a patient treated with antithyroid drugs. These receptors all come from a female donor with Graves disease.

The chain combines TRBV29-1 with TRBJ1-4, with D tentatively TRBD1 (6 bases). Germline V gene data show CDR1 as SQVTM and CDR2 as ANQGSEA. V lost 7 bases to trimming and J lost 8 bases, with 8 bases between them. This CDR3 has 10 residues. The CDR3 spells CSGGGEKLFF. CDR3 DNA: TGCAGCGGGGGGGGCGAAAAACTGTTTTTT.

The V and J genes are TRBV29-1 and TRBJ2-3; D gene ambiguous. The CDR3 sequence is 14 residues long. The V end lost 4 bases, the J end lost 0 bases, and 11 bases lay between the germline ends. In germline, CDR1 is SQVTM, CDR2 ANQGSEA. CDR3 DNA: TGCAGCGTTGGGGCCCAGCGAAGCACAGATACGCAGTATTTT. This translates into CSVGAQRSTDTQYF.

This clonotype was counted at least ten times. This sequence joins TRBV20-1 and TRBJ2-3, with unresolved D. Trimming removed 1 base from V and 2 bases from J, with 13 bases in between. Germline V gene lookup returns CDR1 DFQATT and CDR2 SNEGSKA (reference sequence). This CDR3 spans 15 amino acids. Here the CDR3 DNA reads TGCAGTGCTAGAGGATGGGATCGGATCACAGATACGCAGTATTTT. The encoded protein is CSARGWDRITDTQYF.

This clonotype was counted ten times or more. This rearrangement joins TRBV29-1 to TRBJ2-7, with 9 bases lining up with TRBD1. This CDR3 has 13 residues. V trimming: 4 bases; J trimming: 6 bases; junction bases outside the gene matches: 7. Germline V gives CDR1 SQVTM, CDR2 ANQGSEA. CDR3 sequence reads: CSVVTGGEREQYF. The CDR3 nucleotides are TGCAGCGTTGTGACAGGGGGGGAACGCGAGCAGTACTTC.

This clonotype has at least ten counts. The gene calls are TRBV4-2 and TRBJ2-7, with 7 bases matching TRBD1. V lost 1 base to trimming and J lost 6 bases; unmatched junction nucleotides: 12. The CDR3 is 16 amino acids. Germline lookup yields CDR1 LGHNA and CDR2 YNFKEQ. CDR3 coding DNA: TGTGCCAGCAGCCAAGTTCAAGCGACAGGGCAATCCGAGCAGTACTTC. This encodes CASSQVQATGQSEQYF.

The table lists this clonotype with a few counts. The chain combines TRBV10-3 with TRBJ2-7; 7 bases fit TRBD1. Germline V CDR1 and CDR2: ENHRY, SYGVKD. The junction had 6 bases not matched to a gene; V was cut back by 0 bases and J by 4 bases. The CDR3 totals 15 residues. CDR3 coding DNA: TGTGCCATCAGTGAGTCAGGGGGCTCTAGGTACGAGCAGTACTTC. It encodes CAISESGGSRYEQYF.